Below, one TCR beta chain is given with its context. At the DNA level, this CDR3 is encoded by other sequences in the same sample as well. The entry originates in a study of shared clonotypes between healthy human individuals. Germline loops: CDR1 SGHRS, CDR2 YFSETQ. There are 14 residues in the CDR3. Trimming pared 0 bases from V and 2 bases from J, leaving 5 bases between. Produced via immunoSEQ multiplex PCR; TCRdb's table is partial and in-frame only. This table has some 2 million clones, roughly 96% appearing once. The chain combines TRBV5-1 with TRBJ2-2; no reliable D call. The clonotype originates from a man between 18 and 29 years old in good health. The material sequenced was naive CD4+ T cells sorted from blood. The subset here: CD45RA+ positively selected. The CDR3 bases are TGCGCCAGCAGCTTGGTAGATAACACCGGGGAGCTGTTTTTT. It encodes CASSLVDNTGELFF.